The 7 T cell receptor beta chains below come from one sample, sequenced in a study of beta chain features in type 1 diabetes. The whole isolated RNA underwent reverse transcription, so sequencing captured expressed TCRB transcripts. Sequenced by immunoSEQ multiplex PCR; TCRdb stores in-frame clones only, minus some. The repertoire holds around 500,000 clones, with approximately 28% as singletons. Material for sequencing was naive CD4+ T cells from blood. Receptors originate from a young man in good health.

This clone has more than one count but fewer than ten. The rearrangement uses TRBV30 and TRBJ2-3; 9 positions agree with TRBD2. The CDR3 is made up of 14 amino acids. Germline trimming cut 3 bases from V and 4 bases from J; bases unmatched to any gene: 5. The germline CDR1 and CDR2 sequences are GTSNPN and SVGIG (reference sequence). CDR3 region: CAWRPGLAPDTQYF. The CDR3 bases are TGTGCCTGGAGACCGGGACTAGCTCCAGATACGCAGTATTTT.

The chain links TRBV19 to TRBJ2-7; D uncertain. Germline loops: CDR1 LNHDA, CDR2 SQIVND (reference sequence). The germline V and J ends were trimmed by 3 bases and 0 bases, with 9 bases remaining between them. This CDR3 has 14 amino acids. CDR3 protein: CASSIYASSYEQYF. In DNA form, the CDR3 reads TGTGCCAGTAGTATTTACGCCAGCTCCTACGAGCAGTACTTC.

This chain links TRBV10-3 with TRBJ1-1, with D hard to call. The CDR3 covers 13 residues. Trimming pared 6 bases from V and 3 bases from J, leaving 11 bases between. CDR1 is ENHRY, CDR2 SYGVKD, per germline. This chain's CDR3 is CAIRTDGDTEAFF. The CDR3 nucleotides read TGTGCCATCAGAACGGACGGGGACACTGAAGCTTTCTTT.

The sample holds a few counts of this clone. The rearrangement links TRBV7-9 to TRBJ2-6, with 8 bases that match TRBD1. CDR1 and CDR2 from the germline V gene are SEHNR and FQNEAQ (reference sequence). The V gene end was trimmed by 6 bases and the J gene end by 0 bases; junction bases not matched to a gene: 4. This CDR3 contains 16 residues. The CDR3 sequence: CASRATGGSGANVLTF. For the CDR3, the DNA is TGTGCCAGCAGGGCTACAGGGGGCTCTGGGGCCAACGTCCTGACTTTC.

A few counts support this clone. The chain uses TRBV6-5 and TRBJ2-7; D not certain. The CDR3 contains 12 residues. Germline V gene data show CDR1 as MNHEY and CDR2 as SVGAGI. V was shortened by 4 bases and J by 4 bases, with 8 bases between the two germline ends. The DNA of the CDR3 is TGTGCCAGCAGTTCCCCAGTTTACGAGCAGTACTTC. Protein: CASSSPVYEQYF.

The chain links TRBV14 to TRBJ2-3, with 7 nucleotides matching TRBD1. Germline values: CDR1 SGHDN, CDR2 FVKESK. There are 15 residues in the CDR3. Trimming at V came to 4 bases and at J to 0 bases, leaving 4 bases not matched to a gene. The CDR3 protein is CASSLGTASTDTQYF. In DNA form, the CDR3 reads TGTGCCAGCAGCCTCGGGACAGCGAGCACAGATACGCAGTATTTT.

The chain uses TRBV29-1 and TRBJ1-1; the D gene is possibly TRBD1 (6 bases). The CDR3 consists of 14 residues. Germline V gene lookup returns CDR1 SQVTM and CDR2 ANQGSEA. With 3 bases removed from V and 5 bases from J, the gap between germline ends came to 16 bases. CDR3 amino acids: CSVEGAEGKTEAFF. The CDR3 DNA is TGCAGCGTTGAGGGGGCAGAGGGGAAAACTGAAGCTTTCTTT.